This is a list of T cell receptor beta chains from one sample in a study of blood T cells in healthy people across ages. TCRdb reanalysed the 5' RACE reads using MiXCR and keeps one entry per CDR3 protein. The table lists about 1.5 million distinct CDR3 sequences, 40% to 45% of them singletons. The sample taken for sequencing was blood. These receptors were taken from a woman aged 18 to 35 in good health. Each CDR3 is given with its conserved first and last residue. The D gene is left open where the match is weak. Some rows have no size entry. The others give once, few or many, or a class for an expanded clone.

clone_size	j_call	v_call	d_call	cdr3_aa	cdr3_nt
-	TRBJ1-6	TRBV7-2	-	CASSLVNARDWSSPLHF	TGTGCCAGCAGCTTAGTCAACGCCAGGGATTGGAGTTCACCCCTCCACTTT
-	TRBJ2-7	TRBV6-1	-	CASSEMRSSYNEQYF	TGTGCCAGCAGTGAAATGCGGAGCTCCTACAATGAGCAGTACTTC
-	TRBJ2-7	TRBV5-5	-	CASSQEDSSTYEQYF	TGTGCCAGCAGCCAAGAGGACAGCAGTACCTACGAGCAGTACTTC
-	TRBJ1-3	TRBV28	TRBD1	CASSSRTGGRNTIYF	TGTGCCAGCAGTTCTAGGACAGGGGGAAGAAACACCATATATTTT
-	TRBJ2-7	TRBV7-9	-	CASSRGERDFRYF	TGTGCCAGCAGCCGAGGCGAGAGGGATTTCAGGTACTTC
-	TRBJ1-6	TRBV28	-	CTSSLSSYNSPLHF	TGTACCAGCAGTTTAAGCTCCTATAATTCACCCCTCCACTTT
few	TRBJ2-3	TRBV27	-	CASSFSWRGGGDTQYF	TGTGCCAGCAGTTTCTCCTGGAGAGGGGGTGGTGATACGCAGTATTTT
-	TRBJ2-7	TRBV7-2	TRBD2	CASSLEAGVGYEQYF	TGTGCCAGCAGCTTAGAGGCGGGAGTAGGATACGAGCAGTACTTC
few	TRBJ2-7	TRBV13	-	CASSLGYGFVYEQYF	TGTGCCAGCAGCTTAGGATATGGTTTTGTGTACGAGCAGTACTTC
-	TRBJ2-1	TRBV4-3	TRBD1	CASSQDRGTHNEQFF	TGCGCCAGCAGCCAAGACAGGGGGACCCATAATGAGCAGTTCTTC
-	TRBJ2-3	TRBV29-1	TRBD2	CSVEGLAGEGYLFTDTQYF	TGCAGCGTTGAAGGACTAGCGGGAGAGGGGTATCTTTTTACAGATACGCAGTATTTT
-	TRBJ2-1	TRBV7-3	-	CASSLSRDKAYNEQFF	TGTGCCAGCAGCTTATCCCGGGACAAAGCCTACAATGAGCAGTTCTTC
-	TRBJ2-5	TRBV5-6	-	CASSPLRTAPQETQYF	TGTGCCAGCAGCCCACTAAGGACAGCCCCCCAAGAGACCCAGTACTTC
many	TRBJ2-1	TRBV10-3	TRBD2	CAISEPHGGASYEQFF	TGTGCCATCAGTGAGCCTCACGGGGGGGCCAGCTATGAGCAGTTCTTC
-	TRBJ2-1	TRBV29-1	-	CSVGGTMGREQFF	TGCAGCGTTGGGGGGACGATGGGGCGTGAGCAGTTCTTC
few	TRBJ2-7	TRBV5-1	TRBD2	CASSLALAGRSYEQYF	TGCGCCAGCAGCTTGGCACTAGCGGGGCGCTCCTACGAGCAGTACTTC
-	TRBJ2-7	TRBV4-3	TRBD2	CASSQDFASGRANEQYF	TGCGCCAGCAGCCAAGATTTCGCTAGCGGGAGGGCCAACGAGCAGTACTTC
few	TRBJ1-2	TRBV6-1	TRBD1	CASSARTGNNYGYTF	TGTGCCAGCAGTGCCAGGACAGGGAACAACTATGGCTACACCTTC
-	TRBJ1-1	TRBV27	-	CASSLSWQVANTEAFF	TGTGCCAGCAGTTTATCGTGGCAGGTGGCAAACACTGAAGCTTTCTTT
-	TRBJ2-5	TRBV6-2/TRBV6-3	TRBD1	CASRPRGQETQYF	TGTGCCAGCAGACCCAGGGGGCAGGAGACCCAGTACTTC
-	TRBJ2-1	TRBV7-9	TRBD1	CANSNLLTGWNEQFF	TGTGCCAACAGCAACCTCTTGACAGGGTGGAATGAGCAGTTCTTC
-	TRBJ1-2	TRBV6-2/TRBV6-3	-	CASSYSRRDQGYGYTF	TGTGCCAGCAGTTACTCGAGGAGGGACCAAGGCTATGGCTACACCTTC
-	TRBJ2-1	TRBV21-1	-	CARRLDRGLYNEQFF	TGTGCCAGACGCCTCGACAGGGGTCTTTACAATGAGCAGTTCTTC
-	TRBJ2-7	TRBV12-3/TRBV12-4	-	CASSLFKDDEQYF	TGTGCCAGCAGTTTGTTTAAAGACGACGAGCAGTACTTC
-	TRBJ2-3	TRBV6-6	TRBD1	CASSYDRGLTDTQYF	TGTGCCAGCAGTTACGACAGGGGCCTCACAGATACGCAGTATTTT
-	TRBJ2-3	TRBV25-1	-	CACSPDWRDTQYF	TGTGCCTGCAGTCCTGACTGGCGGGATACGCAGTATTTT
few	TRBJ2-2	TRBV27	-	CASSFSGRGELFF	TGTGCCAGCAGTTTCAGCGGCCGCGGGGAGCTGTTTTTT
few	TRBJ1-1	TRBV2	-	CASSLTGRSELMNTEAFF	TGTGCCAGCTCTCTTACCGGACGGTCAGAGCTCATGAACACTGAAGCTTTCTTT
-	TRBJ2-4	TRBV5-1	-	CASSLEPGDIQYF	TGCGCCAGCAGCTTGGAACCGGGGGACATTCAGTACTTC
few	TRBJ2-3	TRBV4-3	TRBD2	CASSQDLTSVNTDTQYF	TGCGCCAGCAGCCAAGATCTGACTAGCGTTAACACAGATACGCAGTATTTT
-	TRBJ2-5	TRBV7-2	TRBD1	CASSARQGETQYF	TGTGCCAGCAGCGCAAGACAGGGTGAGACCCAGTACTTC
-	TRBJ2-7	TRBV28	TRBD2	CASRVVGLAGAFYEQYF	TGTGCCAGCAGGGTAGTGGGACTAGCGGGAGCTTTCTACGAGCAGTACTTC
-	TRBJ1-2	TRBV7-2	-	CASSQWAVRYGYTF	TGTGCCAGCAGCCAGTGGGCAGTCCGCTATGGCTACACCTTC
-	TRBJ1-1	TRBV19	-	CASSMLSGGETEAFF	TGTGCCAGTAGTATGTTGTCGGGGGGCGAGACTGAAGCTTTCTTT
-	TRBJ1-5	TRBV7-9	-	CASSATGVFNQPQHF	TGTGCCAGCAGCGCCACAGGAGTTTTCAATCAGCCCCAGCATTTT